This T cell receptor (beta chain) is from a study of post-analysis software for immune sequencing data. Germline CDR1 LGHDT, CDR2 YNNKEL (reference sequence). The length of the CDR3 is 14 residues. Trimming cost V 3 bases and J 1 base, with 9 bases left between them. Prepared libraries of TCR beta cDNA carried unique molecular identifiers. TCRdb independently ran MiXCR on the PCR reads; one entry per CDR3 protein. The table has some 890,000 distinct CDR3 sequences, about 57% seen once. General study results and limits: In patients, about five TRBV segments were more frequent than in controls, with TRBV5-6, TRBV5-1 and TRBV20-1 among them. There was significantly lower normalized Chao1 diversity in multiple sclerosis patients than in controls.

Turning to this clonotype: The target antigen is unknown.

What was sequenced was blood. The V gene is TRBV3-1, the J gene TRBJ2-5; no firm D call. This clonotype was sampled from a girl aged 5-17 years with multiple sclerosis. CDR3 sequence (DNA): TGTGCCAGCAGCCATTGGAAAACCCAAGAGACCCAGTACTTC. Translating it yields CASSHWKTQETQYF.